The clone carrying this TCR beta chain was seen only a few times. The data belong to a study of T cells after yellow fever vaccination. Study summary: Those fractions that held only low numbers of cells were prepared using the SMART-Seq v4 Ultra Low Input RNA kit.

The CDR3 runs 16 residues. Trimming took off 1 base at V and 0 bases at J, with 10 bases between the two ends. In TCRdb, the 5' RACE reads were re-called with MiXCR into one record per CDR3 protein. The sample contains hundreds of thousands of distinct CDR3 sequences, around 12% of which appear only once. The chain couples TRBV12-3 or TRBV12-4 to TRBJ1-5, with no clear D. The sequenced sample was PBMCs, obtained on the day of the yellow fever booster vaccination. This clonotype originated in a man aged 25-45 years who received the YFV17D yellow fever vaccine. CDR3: CASSLGTRYSNQPQHF. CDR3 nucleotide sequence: TGTGCCAGCAGTTTAGGCACGCGATATAGCAATCAGCCCCAGCATTTT.